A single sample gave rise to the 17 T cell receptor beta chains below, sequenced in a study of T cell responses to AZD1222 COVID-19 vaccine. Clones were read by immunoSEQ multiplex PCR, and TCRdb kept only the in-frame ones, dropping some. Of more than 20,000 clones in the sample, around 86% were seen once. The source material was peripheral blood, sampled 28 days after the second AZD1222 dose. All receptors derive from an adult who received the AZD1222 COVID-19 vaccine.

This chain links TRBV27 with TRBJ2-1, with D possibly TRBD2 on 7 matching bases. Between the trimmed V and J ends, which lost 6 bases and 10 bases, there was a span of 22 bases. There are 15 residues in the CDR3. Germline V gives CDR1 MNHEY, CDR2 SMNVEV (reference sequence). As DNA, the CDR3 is TGTGCCAGCAGCACGAGCGGGACGTCAACAGGGGAGCAGTTCTTC. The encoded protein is CASSTSGTSTGEQFF.

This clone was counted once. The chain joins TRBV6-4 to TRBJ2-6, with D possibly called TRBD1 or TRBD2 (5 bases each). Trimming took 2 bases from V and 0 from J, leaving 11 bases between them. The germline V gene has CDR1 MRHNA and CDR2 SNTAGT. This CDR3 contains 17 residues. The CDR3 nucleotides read TGTGCCAGCAGTGACGGGGGAGACAACTCTGGGGCCAACGTCCTGACTTTC. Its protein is CASSDGGDNSGANVLTF.

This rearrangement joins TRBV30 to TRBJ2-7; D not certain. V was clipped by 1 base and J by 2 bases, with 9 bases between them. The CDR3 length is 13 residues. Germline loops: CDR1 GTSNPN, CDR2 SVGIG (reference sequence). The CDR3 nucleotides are TGTGCCTGGAGTGAACAGCGTACCTACGAGCAGTACTTC. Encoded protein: CAWSEQRTYEQYF.

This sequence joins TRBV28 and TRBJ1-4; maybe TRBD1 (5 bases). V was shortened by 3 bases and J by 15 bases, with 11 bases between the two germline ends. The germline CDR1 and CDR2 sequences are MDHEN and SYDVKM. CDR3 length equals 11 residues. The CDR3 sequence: CASSLTARMFF. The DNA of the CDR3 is TGTGCCAGCAGTTTGACAGCCCGAATGTTTTTT.

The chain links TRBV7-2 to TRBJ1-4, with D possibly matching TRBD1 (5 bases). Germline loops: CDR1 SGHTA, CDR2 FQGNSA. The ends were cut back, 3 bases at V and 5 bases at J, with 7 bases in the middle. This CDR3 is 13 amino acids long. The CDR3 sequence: CASSFGGNEKLFF. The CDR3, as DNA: TGTGCCAGCAGCTTTGGGGGGAATGAAAAACTGTTTTTT. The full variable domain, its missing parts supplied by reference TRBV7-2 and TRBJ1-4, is GAGVSQSPSNKVTEKGKDVELRCDPISGHTALYWYRQSLGQGLEFLIYFQGNSAPDKSGLPSDRFSAERTGGSVSTLTIQRTQQEDSAVYLCASSFGGNEKLFFGSGTQLSVL.

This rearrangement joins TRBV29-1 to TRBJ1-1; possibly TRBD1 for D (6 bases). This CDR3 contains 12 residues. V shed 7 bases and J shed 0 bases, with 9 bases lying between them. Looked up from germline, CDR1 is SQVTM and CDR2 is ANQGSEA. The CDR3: CSAQGMNTEAFF. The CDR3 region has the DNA TGCAGCGCACAGGGAATGAACACTGAAGCTTTCTTT.

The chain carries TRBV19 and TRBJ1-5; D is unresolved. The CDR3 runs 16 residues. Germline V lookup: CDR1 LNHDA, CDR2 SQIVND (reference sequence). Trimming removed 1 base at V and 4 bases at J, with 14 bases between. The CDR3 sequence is CASSIGSGYVNQPQHF. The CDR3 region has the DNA TGTGCCAGTAGTATAGGATCAGGCTATGTTAATCAGCCCCAGCATTTT.

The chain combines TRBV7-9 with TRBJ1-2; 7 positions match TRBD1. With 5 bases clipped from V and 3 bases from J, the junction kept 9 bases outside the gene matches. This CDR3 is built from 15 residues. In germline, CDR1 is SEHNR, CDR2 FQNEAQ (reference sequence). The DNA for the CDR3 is TGTGCCAGCAGCGTAACGGCCGGGACAGACTATGGCTACACCTTC. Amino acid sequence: CASSVTAGTDYGYTF. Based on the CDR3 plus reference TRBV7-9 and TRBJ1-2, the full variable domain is DTGVSQNPRHKITKRGQNVTFRCDPISEHNRLYWYRQTLGQGPEFLTYFQNEAQLEKSRLLSDRFSAERPKGSFSTLEIQRTEQGDSAMYLCASSVTAGTDYGYTFGSGTRLTVV.

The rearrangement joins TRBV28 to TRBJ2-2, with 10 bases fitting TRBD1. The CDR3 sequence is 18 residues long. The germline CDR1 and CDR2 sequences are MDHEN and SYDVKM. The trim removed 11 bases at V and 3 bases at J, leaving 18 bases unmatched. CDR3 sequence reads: CAPLLGDRGLPYTGELFF. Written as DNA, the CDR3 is TGTGCCCCCTTATTAGGGGACAGGGGCCTGCCCTACACCGGGGAGCTGTTTTTT.

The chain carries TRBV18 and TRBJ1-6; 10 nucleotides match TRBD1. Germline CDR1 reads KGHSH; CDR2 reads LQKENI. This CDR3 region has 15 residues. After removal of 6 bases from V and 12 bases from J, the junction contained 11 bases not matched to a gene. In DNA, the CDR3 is TGTGCCAGCTCTACGGGACAGGGGCAAATCGGACCCCTCCACTTT. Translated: CASSTGQGQIGPLHF.

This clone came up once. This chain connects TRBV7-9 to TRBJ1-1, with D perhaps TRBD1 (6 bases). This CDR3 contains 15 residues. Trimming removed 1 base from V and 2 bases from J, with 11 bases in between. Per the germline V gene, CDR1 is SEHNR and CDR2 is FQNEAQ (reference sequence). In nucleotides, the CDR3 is TGTGCCAGCAGCTTAGTGGGAGGGGGTAACACTGAAGCTTTCTTT. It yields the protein CASSLVGGGNTEAFF. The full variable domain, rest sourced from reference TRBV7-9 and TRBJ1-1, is DTGVSQNPRHKITKRGQNVTFRCDPISEHNRLYWYRQTLGQGPEFLTYFQNEAQLEKSRLLSDRFSAERPKGSFSTLEIQRTEQGDSAMYLCASSLVGGGNTEAFFGQGTRLTVV.

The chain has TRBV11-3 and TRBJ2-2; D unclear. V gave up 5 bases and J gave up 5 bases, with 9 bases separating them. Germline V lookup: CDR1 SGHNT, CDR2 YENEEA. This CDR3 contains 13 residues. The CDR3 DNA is TGTGCCAGCAGCCTCCAAGGGACCGGGGAGCTGTTTTTT. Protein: CASSLQGTGELFF.

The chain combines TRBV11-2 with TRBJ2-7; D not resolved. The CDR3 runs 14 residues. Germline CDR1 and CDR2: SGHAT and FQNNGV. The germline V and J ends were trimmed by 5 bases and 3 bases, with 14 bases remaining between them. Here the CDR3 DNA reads TGTGCCAGCAGCCCCGACCGGAGCCTCTACGAGCAGTACTTC. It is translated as CASSPDRSLYEQYF.

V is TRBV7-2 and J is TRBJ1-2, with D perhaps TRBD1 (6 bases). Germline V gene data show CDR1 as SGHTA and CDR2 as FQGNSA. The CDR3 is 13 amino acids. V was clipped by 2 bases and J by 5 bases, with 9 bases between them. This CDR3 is CASSLTGTYGYTF. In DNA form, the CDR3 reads TGTGCCAGCAGCTTAACAGGGACTTATGGCTACACCTTC.

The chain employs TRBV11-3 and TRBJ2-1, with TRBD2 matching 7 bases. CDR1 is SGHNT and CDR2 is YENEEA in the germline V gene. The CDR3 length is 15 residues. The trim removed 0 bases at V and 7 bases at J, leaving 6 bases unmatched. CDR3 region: CASSLDLAGVNEQFF. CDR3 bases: TGTGCCAGCAGCTTAGATTTGGCGGGAGTAAATGAGCAGTTCTTC. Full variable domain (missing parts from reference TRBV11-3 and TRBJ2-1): EAGVVQSPRYKIIEKKQPVAFWCNPISGHNTLYWYLQNLGQGPELLIRYENEEAVDDSQLPKDRFSAERLKGVDSTLKIQPAELGDSAVYLCASSLDLAGVNEQFFGPGTRLTVL.

The CDR3 protein is CASSPLIRGEQETQYF. CDR3 DNA sequence: TGTGCCAGCTCACCACTGATAAGAGGGGAGCAAGAGACCCAGTACTTC. The chain links TRBV18 to TRBJ2-5; D tentatively fits TRBD1 or TRBD2 (5 bases each). This CDR3 is 16 amino acids long. V was trimmed by 1 base and J by 2 bases, leaving 14 bases between them. Germline values: CDR1 KGHSH, CDR2 LQKENI.

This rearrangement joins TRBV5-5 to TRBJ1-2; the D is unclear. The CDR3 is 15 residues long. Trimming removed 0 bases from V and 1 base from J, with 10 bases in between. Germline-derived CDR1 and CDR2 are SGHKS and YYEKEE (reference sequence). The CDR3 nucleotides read TGTGCCAGCAGCTTGGTCGGCGATATTAACTATGGCTACACCTTC. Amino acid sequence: CASSLVGDINYGYTF.